The TCR beta chain under discussion was sequenced for a study of vaccination effects on CD4 cells after COVID-19. Sequencing was performed with immunoSEQ multiplex PCR; in TCRdb, only in-frame clones are kept and a portion is missing. The sample carries more than 20,000 clones, 65% to 85% recorded once. Worth noting for this clone: No antigen is known for it.

Viral peptide pools were used in the ViraFEST assay to expand antigen-specific CD4+ T cells, and sequencing came afterward. Subsequent to a culture period of roughly 11 days, CD4+ T cells were isolated. Participants received two doses of either the BNT162b2 or mRNA-1273 vaccine. Both day 3 and day 7 saw half the medium replaced with IL-2 medium. Germline lookup yields CDR1 SQVTM and CDR2 ANQGSEA. The CDR3 sequence is 13 residues long. The J segment lost 8 bases and the V segment lost 4 bases, leaving 7 bases of the junction unmatched. The TCR sequence derives from a human donor who received a COVID-19 vaccine. V usage is TRBV29-1 and J usage is TRBJ2-1; 8 bases are shared with TRBD2. The sequenced sample was CD4+ T cells from PBMCs cultured with HCoV-229E spike peptides, obtained after COVID-19 vaccination. The chain's CDR3 is CSVAREEWDEQFF. The CDR3 coding sequence is TGCAGCGTTGCGCGGGAGGAGTGGGATGAGCAGTTCTTC.